The 10 T cell receptor beta chains listed next were all sequenced from one sample in a study of blood T cell repertoires in COVID-19. Sequencing used immunoSEQ multiplex PCR; TCRdb keeps in-frame clones, though not all of them. The data contain about 100,000 clones, around 90% of them singletons. Sequenced material: peripheral blood. All receptors come from an older woman with acute or convalescent COVID-19.

The V call is TRBV5-1, the J call TRBJ1-3; 9 bases agree with TRBD1. V lost 4 bases and J lost 0; bases outside the gene matches: 8. The CDR3 consists of 17 residues. CDR1 is SGHRS, CDR2 YFSETQ, per germline. CDR3 coding DNA: TGCGCCAGCAGCCAAGGGACAGGGAGGGCCTCTGGAAACACCATATATTTT. Encoded protein: CASSQGTGRASGNTIYF.

V usage is TRBV30 and J usage is TRBJ2-1; 14 positions agree with TRBD2. The CDR3 has 17 amino acids. V gave up 2 bases and J gave up 7 bases; unmatched junction bases: 10. Germline loops: CDR1 GTSNPN, CDR2 SVGIG (reference sequence). DNA of the CDR3: TGTGCCTGGAGTTCCTGGGGGGGGACTAGCGGGAGAAATGAGCAGTTCTTC. Translation gives CAWSSWGGTSGRNEQFF.

The CDR3 region is CASSPGQRYGYTF. For the CDR3, the DNA is TGTGCCAGCAGCCCCGGACAGCGGTATGGCTACACCTTC. This rearrangement joins TRBV3-1 (or the pseudogene TRBV3-2) to TRBJ1-2, with D possibly TRBD1 on 6 matching bases. CDR3 length equals 13 residues. The V end was cut by 4 bases, the J end by 5 bases, with 11 bases between. Per the germline V gene, CDR1 is LGHDT and CDR2 is YNNKEL (reference sequence).

This chain links TRBV5-4 with TRBJ2-2; no firm D call. Germline CDR1 reads SGHNT; CDR2 reads YYREEE (reference sequence). V was cut by 3 bases and J by 0 bases, with 9 bases left in between. This CDR3 has 15 amino acids. CDR3 amino acids: CASSSQTANTGELFF. As DNA, the CDR3 is TGTGCCAGCAGCTCGCAAACTGCGAACACCGGGGAGCTGTTTTTT.

The chain carries TRBV6-5 and TRBJ1-3; 7 bases match TRBD1. Looked up from germline, CDR1 is MNHEY and CDR2 is SVGAGI. The CDR3 loop spans 15 amino acids. After removal of 7 bases from V and 0 bases from J, the junction contained 6 bases not matched to a gene. Here the CDR3 DNA reads TGTGCCAGCACCGGGACAGCTTCCTCTGGAAACACCATATATTTT. Residues: CASTGTASSGNTIYF.

This rearrangement joins TRBV6-5 to TRBJ2-7; 9 bases agree with TRBD1. J was trimmed by 2 bases and V by 6 bases; bases with no gene match: 8. CDR1 is MNHEY, CDR2 SVGAGI, per germline. This CDR3 spans 15 amino acids. The CDR3 reads CASRVLGQGPYEQYV. As DNA, the CDR3 is TGTGCCAGCAGAGTTCTTGGACAGGGGCCCTACGAGCAGTACGTC.

This sequence joins TRBV28 and TRBJ1-1; D uncertain. CDR3 length: 15 residues. The germline V and J ends were trimmed by 10 bases and 0 bases, with 18 bases remaining between them. Germline V CDR1 and CDR2: MDHEN, SYDVKM. CDR3 residues: CAIAVAGRVNTEAFF. The CDR3, as DNA: TGTGCCATAGCAGTTGCGGGTCGCGTGAACACTGAAGCTTTCTTT. The whole variable domain, remainder taken from reference TRBV28 and TRBJ1-1, is DVKVTQSSRYLVKRTGEKVFLECVQDMDHENMFWYRQDPGLGLRLIYFSYDVKMKEKGDIPEGYSVSREKKERFSLILESASTNQTSMYLCAIAVAGRVNTEAFFGQGTRLTVV.

This clone was recorded once. This chain uses TRBV2 with TRBJ1-6; 9 nucleotides align to TRBD1. Per the germline V gene, CDR1 is SNHLY and CDR2 is FYNNEI. V shed 5 bases and J 10 bases; nucleotides not matched to a gene: 6. This CDR3 has 14 amino acids. This CDR3 reads CASSLRDRDSPLHF. CDR3 sequence (DNA): TGTGCCAGCAGTCTCCGGGACAGGGACTCACCCCTCCACTTT.

The genes are TRBV6-5 and TRBJ2-4; 9 bases agree with TRBD2. CDR1 and CDR2 from the germline V gene are MNHEY and SVGAGI. The J segment lost 5 bases and the V segment lost 5 bases, leaving 4 bases of the junction unmatched. The CDR3 covers 14 residues. Here the CDR3 DNA reads TGTGCCAGCAGTATTAGCGGGAGTCAAAACATTCAGTACTTC. Its translation: CASSISGSQNIQYF.

This clone occurred once. Written as DNA, the CDR3 is TGTGCCAGTAGTACGGGACAGGGGGACACTGAAGCTTTCTTT. It yields the protein CASSTGQGDTEAFF. J is TRBJ1-1 and V is TRBV19; 11 positions match TRBD1. CDR3 length: 14 residues. Trimming cost V 4 bases and J 3 bases; bases outside gene matches: 1. CDR1 LNHDA and CDR2 SQIVND come from the germline V gene (reference sequence).